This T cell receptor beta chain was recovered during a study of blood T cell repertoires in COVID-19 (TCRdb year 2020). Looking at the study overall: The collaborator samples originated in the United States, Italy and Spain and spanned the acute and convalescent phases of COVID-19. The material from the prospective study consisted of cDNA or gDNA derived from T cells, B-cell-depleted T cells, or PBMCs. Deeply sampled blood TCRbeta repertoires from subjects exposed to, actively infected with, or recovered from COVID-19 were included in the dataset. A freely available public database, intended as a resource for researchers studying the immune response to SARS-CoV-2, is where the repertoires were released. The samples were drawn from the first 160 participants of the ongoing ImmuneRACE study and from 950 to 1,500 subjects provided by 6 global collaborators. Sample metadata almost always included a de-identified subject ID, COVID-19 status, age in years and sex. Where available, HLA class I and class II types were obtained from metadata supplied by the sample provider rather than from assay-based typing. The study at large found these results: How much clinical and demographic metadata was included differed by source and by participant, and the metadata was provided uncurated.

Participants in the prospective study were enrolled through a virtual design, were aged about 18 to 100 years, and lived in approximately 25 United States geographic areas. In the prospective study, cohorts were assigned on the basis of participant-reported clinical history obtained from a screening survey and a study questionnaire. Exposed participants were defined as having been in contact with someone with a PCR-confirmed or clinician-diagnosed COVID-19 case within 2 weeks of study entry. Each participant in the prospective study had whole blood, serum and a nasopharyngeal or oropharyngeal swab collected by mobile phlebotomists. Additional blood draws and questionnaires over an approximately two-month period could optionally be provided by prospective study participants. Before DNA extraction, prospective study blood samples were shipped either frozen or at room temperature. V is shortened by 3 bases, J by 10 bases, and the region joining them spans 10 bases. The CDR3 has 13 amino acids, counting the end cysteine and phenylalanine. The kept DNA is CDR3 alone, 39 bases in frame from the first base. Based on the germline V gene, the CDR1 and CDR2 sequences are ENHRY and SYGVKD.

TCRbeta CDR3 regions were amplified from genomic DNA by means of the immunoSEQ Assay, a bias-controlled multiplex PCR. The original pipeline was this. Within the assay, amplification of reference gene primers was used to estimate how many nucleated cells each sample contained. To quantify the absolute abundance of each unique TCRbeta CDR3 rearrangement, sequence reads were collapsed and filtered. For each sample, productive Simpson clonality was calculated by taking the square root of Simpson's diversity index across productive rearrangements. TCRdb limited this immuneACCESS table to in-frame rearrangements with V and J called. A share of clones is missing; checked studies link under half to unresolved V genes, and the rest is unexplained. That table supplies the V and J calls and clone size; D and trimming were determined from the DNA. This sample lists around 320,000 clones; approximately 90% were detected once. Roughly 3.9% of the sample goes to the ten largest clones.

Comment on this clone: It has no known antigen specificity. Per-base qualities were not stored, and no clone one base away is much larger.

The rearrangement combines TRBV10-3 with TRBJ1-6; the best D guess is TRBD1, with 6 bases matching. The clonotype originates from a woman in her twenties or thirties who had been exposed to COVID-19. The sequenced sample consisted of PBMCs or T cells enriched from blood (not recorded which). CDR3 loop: CAISDQGQSPLHF. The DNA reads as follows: TGTGCCATCAGTGACCAAGGACAGTCACCCCTCCACTTT.